This entry lists 2 T cell receptor beta chains sequenced from one sample in a study of T cell clonality in common variable immunodeficiency. The protocol was immunoSEQ multiplex PCR, while the TCRdb copy is restricted to in-frame clones and leaves out a portion. Captured here are 25,000 to 35,000 clones, none seen once; the top ten comprise approximately 31%. Findings and caveats of the study: Common variable immunodeficiency TCR beta sequences reportedly had fewer deletions and N-nucleotide insertions.

No cognate antigen is known for these TCRs. The sequenced sample was peripheral blood mononuclear cells. All receptors derive from a human donor with common variable immunodeficiency.

This clone was observed many times. With the read ending 3 residues before the CDR3 end, the germline J gene is used to fill in that end. The chain couples TRBV7-9 to TRBJ2-5; a possible D gene is TRBD2 (6 bases). The CDR3 is made up of 15 amino acids. The germline V gene has CDR1 SEHNR and CDR2 FQNEAQ (reference sequence). Trimming removed 1 base from V and 2 bases from J, with 11 bases in between. Here the CDR3 reads CASSLGGDFQETQYF. The sequenced CDR3 bases are TGTGCCAGCAGCTTAGGTGGGGACTTTCAAGAGACC.

This clone has more than one count but fewer than ten. The CDR3 end falls 3 residues outside the read, so it is completed with the germline J gene. The gene calls are TRBV7-9 and TRBJ1-6; TRBD1 is a possible D gene (5 bases). Per the germline V gene, CDR1 is SEHNR and CDR2 is FQNEAQ (reference sequence). The V end was cut by 4 bases, the J end by 9 bases, with 10 bases between. The CDR3 length is 13 residues. The CDR3 is CASSSGGGSPLHF. CDR3 DNA, as far as it was read: TGTGCCAGCAGCTCGGGGGGGGGTTCACCC.